Each of the 18 T cell receptor beta chains below was sequenced from the same sample in a study of immune heterogeneity within non-small cell lung tumors. Multiplex PCR was performed with 32 V and 13 J primers, and it amplified TCR beta CDR3. TCRdb reprocessed the multiplex PCR reads via MiXCR and lists one record per CDR3 protein. Among 20,000 to 25,000 distinct CDR3 sequences listed, around 28% were seen once. Bulk tumor genomic DNA, 500 to 750 ng per sample, was used as template. Surgery yielded several widely spaced biopsies per primary tumor. Undergoing curative surgery were patients whose non-small cell lung cancer was untreated and newly diagnosed. The sequenced sample was lung tumor tissue. These TCRs come from a man in his forties with non-small cell lung cancer.

This clonotype qualifies as medium-sized (0.01 to 0.1%). The chain couples TRBV10-3 to TRBJ1-6; 10 nucleotides match TRBD1. Germline V gene data show CDR1 as ENHRY and CDR2 as SYGVKD. V trimming: 7 bases; J trimming: 10 bases; junction bases outside the gene matches: 4. The CDR3 loop spans 13 amino acids. Written as DNA, the CDR3 is TGTGCCATCACCGGGACAGGGGACTCACCCCTCCACTTT. This sequence encodes CAITGTGDSPLHF.

This clonotype has just one count. This may be a read error, as it is one base from a much larger clone. The rearrangement uses TRBV12-5 and TRBJ1-6; 7 nucleotides line up with TRBD1. CDR3 length: 15 residues. CDR1 LGHNT and CDR2 FRNRAP come from the germline V gene. CDR3 nucleotide sequence: TGTTCTAGTGGCCAGGGGGACATCCCTAATTCACCCCTCCACTTT. Protein: CSSGQGDIPNSPLHF. Full variable domain (rest looked up from reference TRBV12-5 and TRBJ1-6): DARVTQTPRHKVTEMGQEVTMRCQPILGHNTVFWYRQTMMQGLELLAYFRNRAPLDDSGMPKDRFSAEMPDATLATLKIQPSEPRDSAVYFCSSGQGDIPNSPLHFGNGTRLTVT.

Regarding this clonotype: A much bigger clone sits one base away, suggesting this may be a read error. This chain uses TRBV10-3 with TRBJ2-7; 12 nucleotides match TRBD2. CDR1 is ENHRY, CDR2 SYGVKD, per germline. The CDR3 is made up of 16 amino acids. Here the CDR3 DNA reads TGTGCCATCTCCTTGAGGACTAGCGGGGCTGCCTACGAGAAGTACTTC. Protein: CAISLRTSGAAYEKYF.

CDR3 loop: CSAIGEWLAVGGEQFF. The DNA of the CDR3 is TGCAGTGCTATCGGGGAGTGGCTAGCGGTTGGGGGTGAGCAGTTCTTC. The chain combines TRBV20-1 with TRBJ2-1; TRBD2 agrees at 7 bases. V gave up 4 bases and J gave up 9 bases; unmatched junction bases: 18. Germline loops: CDR1 DFQATT, CDR2 SNEGSKA (reference sequence). The CDR3 spans 16 residues.

Many counts were recorded for this clonotype. V gene TRBV10-3 combines with J gene TRBJ1-5; 7 bases are shared with TRBD1. The CDR3 contains 14 residues. In germline, CDR1 is ENHRY, CDR2 SYGVKD. Trimming at V came to 3 bases and at J to 5 bases, leaving 4 bases not matched to a gene. CDR3 residues: CAISDPGTDQPQHF. The DNA for the CDR3 is TGTGCCATCAGTGACCCGGGGACAGATCAGCCCCAGCATTTT.

This clonotype was recorded at least ten times. CDR3 sequence reads: CASSPLVGGYGYTF. The DNA for the CDR3 is TGTGCCAGCAGCCCTCTCGTAGGGGGCTATGGCTACACCTTC. V and J are TRBV14 and TRBJ1-2; D may be TRBD1 (6 bases). Looked up from germline, CDR1 is SGHDN and CDR2 is FVKESK. The CDR3 is 14 residues long. Trimming took off 4 bases at V and 4 bases at J, with 13 bases between the two ends.

On this clonotype: Being one base from a much bigger clone, this may be a read error. The rearrangement links TRBV19 to TRBJ2-7; 10 nucleotides line up with TRBD1. Germline V gene data show CDR1 as LNHDA and CDR2 as SQIVND (reference sequence). This CDR3 has 16 residues. The trim removed 7 bases at V and 7 bases at J, leaving 16 bases unmatched. CDR3 DNA sequence: TGTGCCAGTAATCCACTAACCGGGACAGGGGTAGGGGAGCAGTACTTC. Its translation: CASNPLTGTGVGEQYF.

For this clonotype: It may be a read error: a sequence one base away is much more abundant. The chain has TRBV24-1 and TRBJ1-2; 9 nucleotides line up with TRBD1. The CDR3 is 14 amino acids. Germline V gives CDR1 KGHDR, CDR2 SFDVKD. The DNA of the CDR3 is TGTGTCACCAGTGACGTAGACAGGGGGATTGGCTACACCTTC. It encodes CVTSDVDRGIGYTF.

In the case of this clonotype: Germline is not matched at one junction end, which may reflect a read error. CDR3 coding DNA: TGTGCCAGCAGCGCCGTCGGGACAGGGGGCGCCGGAGGCTATACCTTC. This encodes CASSAVGTGGAGGYTF. The genes are TRBV9 and TRBJ1-2; 12 bases map to TRBD1. CDR3 length: 16 residues. CDR1 is SGDLS, CDR2 YYNGEE, per germline.

This clonotype was counted only a few times. CDR3 loop: CASSQDLARRNVLTF. CDR3 nucleotides: TGTGCCAGCAGCCAAGATTTAGCCAGGCGCAACGTCCTGACTTTC. The chain joins TRBV14 to TRBJ2-6; D not certain. CDR3 length: 15 residues. CDR1 and CDR2 (germline): SGHDN, FVKESK. V lost 0 bases to trimming and J lost 9 bases, with 12 bases between them.

The chain uses TRBV6-1 and TRBJ1-2; 10 nucleotides align to TRBD1. The CDR3 length is 14 residues. J was trimmed by 8 bases and V by 5 bases; bases with no gene match: 8. Germline CDR1 reads MNHNS; CDR2 reads SASEGT. The CDR3 spells CASSSRDRGEGYTF. The CDR3 DNA follows: TGTGCCAGCAGTTCCCGGGACAGGGGTGAGGGCTACACCTTC.

The chain combines TRBV9 with TRBJ2-7; D remains ambiguous. The CDR3 consists of 13 residues. Per the germline V gene, CDR1 is SGDLS and CDR2 is YYNGEE. Trimming left V 0 bases short and J 3 bases short, with 7 bases between. This chain's CDR3 is CASSVDSNYEQYF. CDR3 DNA: TGTGCCAGCAGCGTAGACAGCAACTACGAGCAGTACTTC.

This clonotype is medium-sized (0.01 to 0.1%) in the sample. This sequence joins TRBV6-2 or TRBV6-3 and TRBJ1-5; no definite D call. The CDR3 spans 15 residues. CDR1 and CDR2 from the germline V gene are MNHEY and SVGEGT. V was pared by 7 bases and J by 0 bases, with 13 bases between. CDR3: CASNNGQLSNQPQHF. As DNA, the CDR3 is TGTGCCAGCAATAACGGGCAGCTTAGCAATCAGCCCCAGCATTTT.

In this sample, this clonotype turned up many times. This sequence joins TRBV6-1 and TRBJ2-7; no reliable D call. Per germline, CDR1 MNHNS and CDR2 SASEGT. V lost 5 bases and J lost 5, with 13 bases in between. This CDR3 is built from 13 residues. In nucleotides, the CDR3 is TGTGCCAGCAGTAAGACTGGCTCGAACGAGCAGTACTTC. This encodes CASSKTGSNEQYF.

This clonotype has at least ten counts. The chain recombines TRBV4-2 with TRBJ2-7, with 7 bases fitting TRBD1. Per germline, CDR1 LGHNA and CDR2 YNFKEQ. V dropped 4 bases and J dropped 8; count of bases not matched to a gene: 5. CDR3 length equals 12 residues. As DNA, the CDR3 is TGTGCCAGCAGCCTCAAACAGGGGAAGCAGTACTTC. Translating gives CASSLKQGKQYF.

On this clonotype itself: This could be a read error, since a much larger clone is one nucleotide away. The chain is built from TRBV5-1 and TRBJ1-2; 8 nucleotides agree with TRBD1. V shed 4 bases, J shed 7 bases, and the junction held 9 bases outside the gene matches. This CDR3 contains 14 residues. Germline loops: CDR1 SGHRS, CDR2 YFSETQ. CDR3 nucleotides: TGCGCCAGCAGCAGGGAACAGGGGGAGCGTGGCTACACCTTC. It yields the protein CASSREQGERGYTF.

This clonotype was found many times. The chain combines TRBV6-1 with TRBJ2-2; TRBD2 is a possible D gene (5 bases). From germline, CDR1 is MNHNS and CDR2 SASEGT. The CDR3 covers 15 residues. V was cut by 7 bases and J by 4 bases, with 16 bases left in between. CDR3 bases: TGTGCCAGCACTCGAGAGGGCTCGGGCACCGGGGAGCTGTTTTTT. Protein sequence: CASTREGSGTGELFF.

By proportion, this clonotype is medium-sized. V is TRBV12-3 or TRBV12-4 and J is TRBJ2-1; 13 bases fit TRBD2. This CDR3 is built from 17 residues. Germline trimming cut 6 bases from V and 4 bases from J; bases unmatched to any gene: 9. In DNA, the CDR3 is TGTGCCAGCAGCATTGGCCCGGGACTAGCGGGGTACAATGAGCAGTTCTTC. Amino acids: CASSIGPGLAGYNEQFF.